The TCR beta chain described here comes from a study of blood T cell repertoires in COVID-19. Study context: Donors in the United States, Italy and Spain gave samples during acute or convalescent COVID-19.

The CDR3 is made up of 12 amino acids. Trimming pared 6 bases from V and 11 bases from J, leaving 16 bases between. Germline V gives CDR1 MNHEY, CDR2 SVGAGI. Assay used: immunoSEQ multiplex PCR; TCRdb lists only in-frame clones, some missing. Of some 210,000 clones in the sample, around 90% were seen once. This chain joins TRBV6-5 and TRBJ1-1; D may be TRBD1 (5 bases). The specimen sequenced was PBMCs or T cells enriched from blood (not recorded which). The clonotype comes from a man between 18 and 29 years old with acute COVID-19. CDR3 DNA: TGTGCCAGCAGCCGCGACAGAGATAGGGCTTTCTTT. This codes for CASSRDRDRAFF.